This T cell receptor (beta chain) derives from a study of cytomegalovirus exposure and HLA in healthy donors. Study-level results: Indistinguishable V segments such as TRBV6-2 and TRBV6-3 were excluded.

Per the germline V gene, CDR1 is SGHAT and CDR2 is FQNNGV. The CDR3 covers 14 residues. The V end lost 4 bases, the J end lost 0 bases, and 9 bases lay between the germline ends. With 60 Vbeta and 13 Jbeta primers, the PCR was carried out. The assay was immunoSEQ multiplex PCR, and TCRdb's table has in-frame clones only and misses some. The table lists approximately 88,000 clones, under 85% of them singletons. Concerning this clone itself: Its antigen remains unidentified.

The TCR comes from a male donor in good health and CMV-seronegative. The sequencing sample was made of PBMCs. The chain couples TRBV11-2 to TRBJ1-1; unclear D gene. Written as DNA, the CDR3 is TGTGCCAGCAGCTCGATGAGAATGAACACTGAAGCTTTCTTT. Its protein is CASSSMRMNTEAFF.